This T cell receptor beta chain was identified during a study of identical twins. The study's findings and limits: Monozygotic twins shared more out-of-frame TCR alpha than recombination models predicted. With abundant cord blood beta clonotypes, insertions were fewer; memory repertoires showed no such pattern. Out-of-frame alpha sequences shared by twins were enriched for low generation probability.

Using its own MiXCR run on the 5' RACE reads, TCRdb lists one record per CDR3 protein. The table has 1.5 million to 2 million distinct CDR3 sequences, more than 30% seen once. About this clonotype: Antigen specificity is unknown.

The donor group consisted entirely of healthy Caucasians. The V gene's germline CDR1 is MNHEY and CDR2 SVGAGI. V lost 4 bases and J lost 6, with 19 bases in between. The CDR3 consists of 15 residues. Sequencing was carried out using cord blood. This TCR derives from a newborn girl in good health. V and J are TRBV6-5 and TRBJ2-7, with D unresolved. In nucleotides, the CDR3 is TGTGCCAGCAGTTCCGCCCACGGACCAGCCTGCGAGCAGTACTTC. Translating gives CASSSAHGPACEQYF.